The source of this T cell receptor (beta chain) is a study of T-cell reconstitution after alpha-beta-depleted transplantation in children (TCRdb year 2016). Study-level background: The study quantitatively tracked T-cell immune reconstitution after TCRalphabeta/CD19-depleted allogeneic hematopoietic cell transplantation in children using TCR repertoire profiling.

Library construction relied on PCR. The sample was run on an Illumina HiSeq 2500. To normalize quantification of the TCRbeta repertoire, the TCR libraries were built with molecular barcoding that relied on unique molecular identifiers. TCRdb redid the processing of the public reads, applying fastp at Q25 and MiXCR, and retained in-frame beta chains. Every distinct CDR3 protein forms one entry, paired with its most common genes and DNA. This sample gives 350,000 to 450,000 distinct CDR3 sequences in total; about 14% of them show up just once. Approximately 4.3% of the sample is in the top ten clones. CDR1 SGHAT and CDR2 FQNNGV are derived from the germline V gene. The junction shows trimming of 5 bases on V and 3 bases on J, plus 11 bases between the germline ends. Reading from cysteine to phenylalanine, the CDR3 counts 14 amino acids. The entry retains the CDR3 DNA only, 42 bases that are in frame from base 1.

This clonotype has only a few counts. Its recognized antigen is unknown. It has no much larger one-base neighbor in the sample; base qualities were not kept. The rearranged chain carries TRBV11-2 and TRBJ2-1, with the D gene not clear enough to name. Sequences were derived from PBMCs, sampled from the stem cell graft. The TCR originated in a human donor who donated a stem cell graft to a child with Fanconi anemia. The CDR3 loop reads CASSPTALYNEQFF. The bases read TGTGCCAGCAGCCCCACAGCACTCTACAATGAGCAGTTCTTC.